Listed here are 31 T cell receptor beta chains from one sample, sequenced in a study of a mutant IDH1 vaccine in newly diagnosed glioma. The antigens these receptors bind are not known. The time point: week 47, end of study. One vaccine dose held 300 ug of mutant IDH1 20-mer peptide and came with topical imiquimod. Measured with immunoSEQ multiplex PCR; TCRdb has only the in-frame clones, and not every one. The sample holds about 40,000 clones, 82% seen once. The input for sequencing was PBMCs, taken from a glioma patient whose treatment included an IDH1 peptide vaccine. The source of these receptors is a man aged 18 to 35 with glioma. Some clones in this sample may be carry-over from other donors' samples.

This clone turned up a few times. The chain couples TRBV9 to TRBJ1-5; D gene ambiguous. This CDR3 spans 14 amino acids. Germline assignment: CDR1 SGDLS and CDR2 YYNGEE. Trimming pared 2 bases from V and 0 bases from J, leaving 6 bases between. CDR3 in DNA: TGTGCCAGCAGCGTGGGAAATAGCAATCAGCCCCAGCATTTT. Its translation is CASSVGNSNQPQHF.

The chain recombines TRBV18 with TRBJ2-3; TRBD1 aligns across 7 bases. The length of the CDR3 is 13 residues. Trimming at V came to 6 bases and at J to 3 bases, leaving 3 bases not matched to a gene. Germline V lookup: CDR1 KGHSH, CDR2 LQKENI. The CDR3 loop reads CASSLQGTDTQYF. The CDR3, as DNA: TGTGCCAGCTCGTTACAGGGGACAGATACGCAGTATTTT.

This chain uses TRBV4-3 with TRBJ2-7, with D uncertain. CDR3 size: 15 residues. The V end lost 0 bases, the J end lost 3 bases, and 12 bases lay between the germline ends. Germline V gene sequence: CDR1 LGHNA, CDR2 YSLEER. The CDR3 DNA reads TGCGCCAGCAGCCAAGATCGAGACGGCCTCTACGAGCAGTACTTC. Translation: CASSQDRDGLYEQYF.

V and J are TRBV6-5 and TRBJ2-1; maybe TRBD2 (5 bases). This CDR3 spans 14 amino acids. Germline values: CDR1 MNHEY, CDR2 SVGAGI. With 2 bases removed from V and 0 bases from J, the gap between germline ends came to 5 bases. CDR3 sequence reads: CASSYGSSYNEQFF. The CDR3 nucleotides are TGTGCCAGCAGTTACGGGAGCTCCTACAATGAGCAGTTCTTC.

This chain connects TRBV30 to TRBJ2-1; D is undetermined. In germline, CDR1 is GTSNPN, CDR2 SVGIG (reference sequence). This CDR3 is built from 12 residues. Trimming left V 5 bases short and J 5 bases short, with 10 bases between. The CDR3 sequence is CAWSPQNNEQFF. In DNA form, the CDR3 reads TGTGCCTGGTCTCCCCAGAACAATGAGCAGTTCTTC.

The V gene is TRBV11-2, the J gene TRBJ1-1; D uncertain. This CDR3 has 13 amino acids. Trimming left V 0 bases short and J 9 bases short, with 11 bases between. CDR1 and CDR2 (germline): SGHAT, FQNNGV. As DNA, the CDR3 is TGTGCCAGCAGCTTAGAACCGCTAAAGAAAGCTTTCTTT. Protein sequence: CASSLEPLKKAFF.

This clone has only a few counts. The rearrangement uses TRBV12-5 and TRBJ1-1; 8 nucleotides line up with TRBD1. CDR3 size: 15 residues. V shed 7 bases and J 1 base; nucleotides not matched to a gene: 8. Germline V lookup: CDR1 LGHNT, CDR2 FRNRAP. The CDR3 protein is CASAPGQAANTEAFF. CDR3 nucleotides: TGTGCTAGTGCCCCGGGACAGGCTGCGAACACTGAAGCTTTCTTT.

The V and J genes are TRBV4-3 and TRBJ2-7; D ambiguous. Germline V gene data show CDR1 as LGHNA and CDR2 as YSLEER. V dropped 0 bases and J dropped 3 bases, with 9 bases sitting between them. The CDR3 has 14 residues. The CDR3 sequence is CASSQDLGYYEQYF. DNA of the CDR3: TGCGCCAGCAGCCAAGATCTTGGCTACTACGAGCAGTACTTC.

V and J are TRBV29-1 and TRBJ2-7; 12 bases match TRBD1. CDR3 length: 13 residues. The V gene end was trimmed by 6 bases and the J gene end by 5 bases; junction bases not matched to a gene: 5. Germline V gives CDR1 SQVTM, CDR2 ANQGSEA. The CDR3 coding sequence is TGCAGCGTAAGGGACAGGGGGCAGAACGAGCAGTACTTC. Residues: CSVRDRGQNEQYF.

The chain has TRBV11-2 and TRBJ1-1; D is uncertain. Germline CDR1 and CDR2: SGHAT and FQNNGV. The CDR3 loop spans 16 amino acids. V lost 0 bases, J lost 8 bases, and 19 bases lay in between. DNA of the CDR3: TGTGCCAGCAGCTTAGATCTGGGCGAGGTCGTGAGAGAAGCTTTCTTT. It codes for CASSLDLGEVVREAFF.

V and J are TRBV5-1 and TRBJ1-2; 7 bases are shared with TRBD1. The CDR3 totals 14 residues. Unmatched junction bases numbered 5, after V lost 4 bases and J lost 2 bases. Germline CDR1 is SGHRS and CDR2 is YFSETQ. This CDR3 is CASSPGTANYGYTF. CDR3 coding DNA: TGCGCCAGCAGCCCCGGGACAGCAAACTATGGCTACACCTTC.

The chain has TRBV28 and TRBJ2-2; unclear D gene. Germline-derived CDR1 and CDR2 are MDHEN and SYDVKM. With 5 bases removed from V and 2 bases from J, the gap between germline ends came to 12 bases. The CDR3 runs to 15 residues. This CDR3 is CASSGLGLNTGELFF. DNA of the CDR3: TGTGCCAGCAGTGGCTTGGGCCTTAACACCGGGGAGCTGTTTTTT. The full variable domain, in which reference TRBV28 and TRBJ2-2 provide the parts outside the CDR3, is DVKVTQSSRYLVKRTGEKVFLECVQDMDHENMFWYRQDPGLGLRLIYFSYDVKMKEKGDIPEGYSVSREKKERFSLILESASTNQTSMYLCASSGLGLNTGELFFGEGSRLTVL.

The V call is TRBV29-1, the J call TRBJ2-7; 10 bases are a match to TRBD1. With V trimmed by 5 bases and J by 3 bases, 7 bases remained unmatched. CDR3 length: 14 amino acids. CDR1 and CDR2 from the germline V gene are SQVTM and ANQGSEA. The CDR3: CSVRQGAKFYEQYF. The CDR3 DNA sequence: TGCAGCGTTCGACAGGGGGCCAAATTCTACGAGCAGTACTTC.

This chain joins TRBV6-4 and TRBJ2-1; no clear D gene. The V end lost 0 bases, the J end lost 10 bases, and 10 bases lay between the germline ends. Per the germline V gene, CDR1 is MRHNA and CDR2 is SNTAGT. CDR3 length: 13 amino acids. The CDR3 DNA follows: TGTGCCAGCAGTGACTCAGGTAGCAGAGAGCAGTTCTTC. Amino acids: CASSDSGSREQFF.

The J gene is TRBJ2-1, the V gene TRBV2; D call uncertain. V lost 7 bases, J lost 3 bases, and 7 bases lay in between. The length of the CDR3 is 12 residues. CDR1 is SNHLY, CDR2 FYNNEI, per germline. The CDR3 sequence: CASTRNYNEQFF. CDR3 bases: TGTGCCAGCACTAGGAACTACAATGAGCAGTTCTTC.

V gene TRBV7-9 combines with J gene TRBJ1-5; no definite D call. The length of the CDR3 is 13 residues. V shed 1 base and J shed 6 bases, with 7 bases lying between them. Germline lookup yields CDR1 SEHNR and CDR2 FQNEAQ (reference sequence). The CDR3 coding sequence is TGTGCCAGCAGCTTAGGGAACAGTCAGCCCCAGCATTTT. It specifies CASSLGNSQPQHF.

The chain has TRBV10-1 and TRBJ1-2, with TRBD1 identical over 7 bases. This CDR3 region has 13 residues. Losses at the gene ends were 7 bases for V and 3 bases for J; bases not matched to a gene: 5. Germline CDR1 reads WNHNN; CDR2 reads SYGVQD (reference sequence). The CDR3 nucleotides read TGCGCCAGCATAGGGACAGCTCACTATGGCTACACCTTC. This gives the protein CASIGTAHYGYTF.

The chain combines TRBV7-2 with TRBJ2-7; 7 positions match TRBD1. The germline V gene has CDR1 SGHTA and CDR2 FQGNSA. The CDR3 is 13 residues long. J gave up 5 bases and V 3 bases, and 4 bases lay outside the gene matches. The CDR3 DNA reads TGTGCCAGCAGCTTTCATGACAGGGACGAGCAGTACTTC. Amino acids: CASSFHDRDEQYF.

The rearrangement joins TRBV7-2 to TRBJ2-5; no reliable D call. The V end was cut by 1 base, the J end by 0 bases, with 3 bases between. The CDR3 length is 13 residues. Germline CDR1 and CDR2: SGHTA and FQGNSA. The CDR3 region is CASSLENQETQYF. DNA for the CDR3: TGTGCCAGCAGCTTAGAGAACCAAGAGACCCAGTACTTC.

The chain has TRBV30 and TRBJ1-5; 8 positions match TRBD1. With 0 bases clipped from V and 5 bases from J, the junction kept 3 bases outside the gene matches. There are 14 residues in the CDR3. Germline V gene data show CDR1 as GTSNPN and CDR2 as SVGIG (reference sequence). This CDR3 is CAWSVGQGHQPQHF. CDR3 coding DNA: TGTGCCTGGAGTGTTGGACAGGGCCATCAGCCCCAGCATTTT.

The rearrangement joins TRBV5-1 to TRBJ2-1; D is uncertain. The germline CDR1 and CDR2 sequences are SGHRS and YFSETQ. The CDR3 is made up of 14 amino acids. V shed 0 bases and J shed 4 bases, with 8 bases lying between them. In DNA form, the CDR3 reads TGCGCCAGCAGCTTGGGATCGACTTACAATGAGCAGTTCTTC. It encodes CASSLGSTYNEQFF.

The V and J genes are TRBV4-1 and TRBJ1-2; D is perhaps TRBD1 (5 bases). Looked up from germline, CDR1 is MGHRA and CDR2 is YSYEKL. The CDR3 extends over 14 amino acids. The V end was cut by 1 base, the J end by 4 bases, with 10 bases between. The CDR3 bases are TGCGCCAGCAGCCAAGGTAGGGGAGGCTATGGCTACACCTTC. Translating it yields CASSQGRGGYGYTF.

This clone was counted between two and nine times. This chain joins TRBV7-9 and TRBJ1-5; D call uncertain. Germline V lookup: CDR1 SEHNR, CDR2 FQNEAQ (reference sequence). The CDR3 covers 14 residues. V was cut by 0 bases and J by 4 bases, with 7 bases left in between. CDR3 region: CASSLALGNQPQHF. The CDR3 DNA follows: TGTGCCAGCAGCTTAGCGCTCGGGAATCAGCCCCAGCATTTT.

This chain joins TRBV7-2 and TRBJ1-6, with 7 bases fitting TRBD1. V lost 5 bases to trimming and J lost 0 bases; unmatched junction nucleotides: 10. CDR3 length equals 18 residues. CDR1 SGHTA and CDR2 FQGNSA come from the germline V gene. CDR3 nucleotide sequence: TGTGCCAGCAGCCCACGGTACAGGGACAGCTCCTATAATTCACCCCTCCACTTT. Protein product: CASSPRYRDSSYNSPLHF.

In its sample, this clone was seen a few times. The J gene is TRBJ2-2, the V gene TRBV5-4, with 8 positions matching TRBD2. Per germline, CDR1 SGHNT and CDR2 YYREEE (reference sequence). The J segment lost 2 bases and the V segment lost 3 bases, leaving 3 bases of the junction unmatched. The CDR3 sequence is 15 residues long. The DNA for the CDR3 is TGTGCCAGCAGCTCGGGACTAGTCAACACCGGGGAGCTGTTTTTT. Protein product: CASSSGLVNTGELFF.

V and J are TRBV9 and TRBJ1-2; the match to TRBD1 covers 7 bases. The germline V gene encodes CDR1 SGDLS and CDR2 YYNGEE. This CDR3 comprises 15 residues. J was trimmed by 1 base and V by 3 bases; bases with no gene match: 6. CDR3 protein: CASSANRGFNYGYTF. The DNA of the CDR3 is TGTGCCAGCAGCGCGAACAGGGGATTTAACTATGGCTACACCTTC. The variable domain in full, completed from reference TRBV9 and TRBJ1-2, reads DSGVTQTPKHLITATGQRVTLRCSPRSGDLSVYWYQQSLDQGLQFLIQYYNGEERAKGNILERFSAQQFPDLHSELNLSSLELGDSALYFCASSANRGFNYGYTFGSGTRLTVV.

The rearrangement joins TRBV5-6 to TRBJ2-2; D is uncertain. This CDR3 is built from 17 residues. Deletions cut 0 bases from V and 6 bases from J, with 18 bases between. Germline V gives CDR1 SGHDT, CDR2 YYEEEE. CDR3 nucleotides: TGTGCCAGCAGCTTGGACGGCCGCGTAGCTCAAGCCGGGGAGCTGTTTTTT. As protein: CASSLDGRVAQAGELFF.

This chain connects TRBV27 to TRBJ2-2, with a tentative D call TRBD2 (6 bases). V lost 3 bases and J lost 1, with 12 bases in between. Germline CDR1 is MNHEY and CDR2 is SMNVEV (reference sequence). This CDR3 is 16 amino acids long. The CDR3 protein is CASSLEGPRNTGELFF. In DNA, the CDR3 is TGTGCCAGCAGTTTGGAGGGGCCAAGGAACACCGGGGAGCTGTTTTTT.

V usage is TRBV6-5 and J usage is TRBJ2-2; D tentatively reads TRBD1 or TRBD2 (5 bases each). The ends were cut back, 6 bases at V and 5 bases at J, with 16 bases in the middle. The CDR3 is 15 residues long. Germline assignment: CDR1 MNHEY and CDR2 SVGAGI. The CDR3 sequence is CASSAAGTPTGELFF. In DNA form, the CDR3 reads TGTGCCAGCAGCGCGGCAGGGACCCCAACCGGGGAGCTGTTTTTT.

This sequence joins TRBV2 and TRBJ2-7; D not resolved. The length of the CDR3 is 14 residues. V was cut by 5 bases and J by 0 bases, with 11 bases left in between. Germline-derived CDR1 and CDR2 are SNHLY and FYNNEI. CDR3 DNA: TGTGCCAGCAGTCGTCCAGACCACTCCTACGAGCAGTACTTC. Protein sequence: CASSRPDHSYEQYF.

This rearrangement joins TRBV30 to TRBJ1-1; 11 bases match TRBD1. V shed 5 bases, J shed 8 bases, and the junction held 13 bases outside the gene matches. There are 15 residues in the CDR3. Germline V gene lookup returns CDR1 GTSNPN and CDR2 SVGIG (reference sequence). The CDR3 region is CAWDDSGTGGGEAFF. DNA for the CDR3: TGTGCCTGGGACGATTCCGGGACAGGGGGAGGGGAAGCTTTCTTT.